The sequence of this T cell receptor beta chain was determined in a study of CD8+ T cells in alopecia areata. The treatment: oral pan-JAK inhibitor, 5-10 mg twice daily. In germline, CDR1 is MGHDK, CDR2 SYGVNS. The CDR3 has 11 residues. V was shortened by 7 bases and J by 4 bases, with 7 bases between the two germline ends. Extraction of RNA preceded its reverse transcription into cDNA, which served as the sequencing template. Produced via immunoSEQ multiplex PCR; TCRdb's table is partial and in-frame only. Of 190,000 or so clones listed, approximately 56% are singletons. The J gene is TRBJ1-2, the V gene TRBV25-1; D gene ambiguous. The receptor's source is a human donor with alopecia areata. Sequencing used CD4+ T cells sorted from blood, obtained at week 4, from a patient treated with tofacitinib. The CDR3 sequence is CASTLCYGYTF. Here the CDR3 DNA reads TGTGCCAGCACCCTCTGCTATGGCTACACCTTC.